Following are 29 T cell receptor beta chains from one sample sequenced in a study of T-cell reconstitution after alpha-beta-depleted transplantation in children. Unique molecular identifiers were incorporated during preparation of the TCRbeta library. In TCRdb, the PCR reads were re-called with MiXCR into one record per CDR3 protein. The table includes about 200,000 distinct CDR3 sequences, just under 6.5% detected once. The sequencing used PBMCs, collected before TCRalphabeta/CD19-depleted stem cell transplant. The receptors derive from a girl under three years old with combined immunodeficiency, due to receive a stem cell transplant.

In its sample, this clonotype was seen many times. The V gene is TRBV6-5, the J gene TRBJ2-2; D unclear. Germline V gene sequence: CDR1 MNHEY, CDR2 SVGAGI. Trimming removed 7 bases from V and 0 bases from J, with 9 bases in between. CDR3 length: 14 amino acids. The CDR3 loop is CASILTPNTGELFF. The CDR3 DNA reads TGTGCCAGCATTTTAACCCCGAACACCGGGGAGCTGTTTTTT.

This clonotype has a count of ten or more. V and J are TRBV12-3 or TRBV12-4 and TRBJ2-1; 7 positions match TRBD2. CDR3 length: 15 amino acids. J gave up 2 bases and V 6 bases, and 7 bases lay outside the gene matches. This CDR3 is CASRSSGSAYNEQFF. CDR3 nucleotide sequence: TGTGCCAGCAGGTCTAGCGGTTCAGCCTACAATGAGCAGTTCTTC.

This clonotype has at least ten counts. The chain carries TRBV29-1 and TRBJ2-1, with D possibly being TRBD1 (6 bases). CDR3 size: 13 residues. With 8 bases removed from V and 2 bases from J, the gap between germline ends came to 13 bases. Germline V CDR1 and CDR2: SQVTM, ANQGSEA. The CDR3 coding sequence is TGCAGCACTACAGGGCCCACCTACAATGAGCAGTTCTTC. Translated, it gives CSTTGPTYNEQFF.

At least ten counts were recorded for this clonotype. This sequence joins TRBV13 and TRBJ2-7; TRBD1 might be the D (6 bases). CDR3 length: 14 residues. CDR1 and CDR2 (germline): PRHDT, FYEKMQ (reference sequence). V shed 0 bases and J shed 2 bases, with 8 bases lying between them. The CDR3 DNA reads TGTGCCAGCAGCTTAGGGGACAGTACCTACGAGCAGTACTTC. It codes for CASSLGDSTYEQYF.

There are many counts of this clonotype. The chain couples TRBV29-1 to TRBJ2-7; tentatively, D is TRBD1 (6 bases). CDR1 is SQVTM and CDR2 is ANQGSEA in the germline V gene. CDR3 length: 13 residues. V lost 4 bases to trimming and J lost 5 bases, with 15 bases between them. The CDR3 DNA reads TGCAGCGTTGGCCCAGGGGCCTTCCACGAGCAGTACTTC. It yields the protein CSVGPGAFHEQYF.

A remark on this clonotype: A read error is possible here, since a much larger clone lies one base away. The chain combines TRBV7-6 with TRBJ1-1; D uncertain. The CDR3 has 16 residues. Per the germline V gene, CDR1 is SGHVS and CDR2 is FNYEAQ. Here the CDR3 reads CASILETDGLNTEAFF. The CDR3 nucleotides are TGTGCCAGCATCTTAGAAACGGACGGTCTGAACACTGAAGCTTTCTTT.

This clonotype was detected ten times or more. The rearrangement links TRBV13 to TRBJ2-7; no firm D call. This CDR3 region has 13 residues. V lost 4 bases and J 2 bases, leaving 9 bases between the germline ends. The V gene's germline CDR1 is PRHDT and CDR2 FYEKMQ (reference sequence). The CDR3 reads CASSSAAAYEQYF. CDR3 bases: TGTGCCAGCAGCTCGGCGGCGGCCTACGAGCAGTACTTC.

This clonotype was detected ten times or more. The gene calls are TRBV12-3 or TRBV12-4 and TRBJ2-1; TRBD2 aligns across 7 bases. The CDR3 runs 13 residues. The ends lost 10 bases at V and 2 bases at J; junction bases unmatched: 5. This CDR3 is CAISGGPYNEQFF. The CDR3 bases are TGTGCCATCTCGGGAGGCCCCTACAATGAGCAGTTCTTC.

This clonotype has at least ten counts. The chain uses TRBV7-8 and TRBJ2-1; 12 bases agree with TRBD2. The CDR3 runs 16 residues. V lost 1 base, J lost 10 bases, and 8 bases stayed unmatched. Germline V CDR1 and CDR2: SGHVS, FQNEAQ. CDR3 coding DNA: TGTGCCAGCAGCTTAGGGGCTAGCGGGAGGGCGGAGGAGCAGTTCTTC. Translating gives CASSLGASGRAEEQFF.

This clonotype was found many times. This sequence joins TRBV4-2 and TRBJ2-1; maybe TRBD2 (5 bases). This CDR3 spans 16 amino acids. From germline, CDR1 is LGHNA and CDR2 YNFKEQ. V was clipped by 1 base and J by 6 bases, with 16 bases between them. The CDR3 is CASSQGQLGRGNEQFF. The DNA of the CDR3 is TGTGCCAGCAGCCAAGGGCAACTAGGAAGAGGCAATGAGCAGTTCTTC.

This clonotype was seen many times. V gene TRBV12-3 or TRBV12-4 combines with J gene TRBJ2-1, with D unclear. The V end was cut by 6 bases, the J end by 4 bases, with 13 bases between. This CDR3 is 14 amino acids long. This CDR3 is CASSDLTRYNEQFF. For the CDR3, the DNA is TGTGCCAGCAGCGATCTTACACGTTACAATGAGCAGTTCTTC.

The sample holds many counts of this clonotype. The rearrangement links TRBV20-1 to TRBJ1-2; tentative D call: TRBD1 (6 bases). The V gene's germline CDR1 is DFQATT and CDR2 SNEGSKA (reference sequence). V lost 0 bases, J lost 0 bases, and 14 bases lay in between. This CDR3 spans 16 amino acids. The CDR3 DNA reads TGCAGTGCTAGAGATCCCCTACAGGGTACTAACTATGGCTACACCTTC. This gives the protein CSARDPLQGTNYGYTF.

This clonotype was observed at least ten times. V gene TRBV5-1 combines with J gene TRBJ2-6; D perhaps matches TRBD1 (6 bases). The V and J ends lost 4 bases and 4 bases respectively, with 18 bases between them. Germline CDR1 reads SGHRS; CDR2 reads YFSETQ. This CDR3 comprises 17 residues. The CDR3 protein is CASSLDSYFSGANVLTF. CDR3 sequence (DNA): TGCGCCAGCAGCCTGGACAGTTATTTCTCCGGGGCCAACGTCCTGACTTTC.

The chain carries TRBV7-9 and TRBJ2-7; D uncertain. V gave up 2 bases and J gave up 4 bases, with 6 bases separating them. This CDR3 region has 12 residues. Germline V CDR1 and CDR2: SEHNR, FQNEAQ (reference sequence). CDR3 region: CASSLSKYEQYF. The CDR3 DNA follows: TGTGCCAGCAGCTTATCAAAGTACGAGCAGTACTTC.

This clonotype was detected many times. V and J are TRBV28 and TRBJ2-5, with D possibly matching TRBD2 (6 bases). Germline V CDR1 and CDR2: MDHEN, SYDVKM. Between the trimmed V and J ends, which lost 5 bases and 5 bases, there was a span of 21 bases. The CDR3 totals 16 residues. CDR3 DNA sequence: TGTGCCAGCAGTGGATTCCCCCGGGCTAGCGTCGAGACCCAGTACTTC. Translated, it gives CASSGFPRASVETQYF.

This clonotype showed up many times. V is TRBV12-3 or TRBV12-4 and J is TRBJ2-2, with D possibly being TRBD2 (7 bases). There are 16 residues in the CDR3. The V and J ends lost 5 bases and 1 base respectively, with 14 bases between them. CDR3 sequence: CASSDDRTRNTGELFF. CDR3 nucleotide sequence: TGTGCCAGCAGTGACGACAGGACTAGGAACACCGGGGAGCTGTTTTTT.

This clonotype was counted only a few times. The rearrangement links TRBV2 to TRBJ1-1; D is uncertain. This CDR3 comprises 15 residues. The ends were cut back, 1 base at V and 6 bases at J, with 15 bases in the middle. The germline V gene has CDR1 SNHLY and CDR2 FYNNEI. CDR3 sequence: CASSEDVRLLPEAFF. CDR3 DNA: TGTGCCAGCAGTGAAGATGTCCGGCTTCTCCCTGAAGCTTTCTTT.

The chain couples TRBV20-1 to TRBJ2-7, with D unresolved. The CDR3 is 12 residues long. Trimming left V 6 bases short and J 3 bases short, with 12 bases between. CDR1 and CDR2 (germline): DFQATT, SNEGSKA (reference sequence). CDR3 DNA sequence: TGCAGTGCCCACCTAGTTTTCTACGAGCAGTACTTC. Protein: CSAHLVFYEQYF.

This clonotype occurred many times. The chain carries TRBV21-1 and TRBJ1-5. TRBV21-1 is a known pseudogene. CDR3 length equals 12 residues. The CDR3 bases are TGTGCCAGCGGTGACGGGAATCAGCCCCAGCATTTT. It yields the protein CASGDGNQPQHF.

This chain uses TRBV28 with TRBJ2-3; TRBD2 is a possible D gene (5 bases). CDR1 and CDR2 (germline): MDHEN, SYDVKM. This CDR3 comprises 14 residues. V was clipped by 4 bases and J by 4 bases, with 12 bases between them. Here the CDR3 reads CASSSLGVPDTQYF. CDR3 bases: TGTGCCAGCAGTTCATTGGGAGTTCCAGATACGCAGTATTTT.

About this clonotype: Possible read error: a much larger clone is one base away. This chain connects TRBV21-1 to TRBJ2-1; the table's D call, TRBD1, was not checked against the DNA. TRBV21-1 is noted as a pseudogene. This CDR3 spans 14 amino acids. The CDR3: CASSKVGGGYEQFF. CDR3 sequence (DNA): TGTGCCAGCAGCAAAGTGGGAGGGGGCTATGAGCAGTTCTTC.

This clonotype came up many times. The chain employs TRBV9 and TRBJ2-7; the D gene is possibly TRBD2 (5 bases). Germline assignment: CDR1 SGDLS and CDR2 YYNGEE. The CDR3 is 15 residues long. V dropped 2 bases and J dropped 1 base, with 13 bases sitting between them. The CDR3 loop reads CASSVTAARSYEQYF. The CDR3 DNA is TGTGCCAGCAGCGTTACAGCGGCCCGATCCTACGAGCAGTACTTC.

Ten or more counts support this clonotype. The rearrangement joins TRBV29-1 to TRBJ1-1; D is undetermined. With 4 bases removed from V and 7 bases from J, the gap between germline ends came to 7 bases. This CDR3 has 10 amino acids. Germline CDR1 SQVTM, CDR2 ANQGSEA. This chain's CDR3 is CSVGEFEAFF. CDR3 bases: TGCAGCGTTGGTGAGTTTGAAGCTTTCTTT.

The table lists this clonotype with many counts. The chain uses TRBV11-3 and TRBJ2-1; TRBD1 matches at 9 bases. This CDR3 comprises 15 residues. Per germline, CDR1 SGHNT and CDR2 YENEEA. J lost 9 bases, V lost 1 base, and 7 bases had no gene match. CDR3 in DNA: TGTGCCAGCAGCTTAGGCGGGACAGGGCATGGTGAGCAGTTCTTC. It encodes CASSLGGTGHGEQFF.

Ten or more counts support this clonotype. The chain recombines TRBV4-2 with TRBJ2-1, with D unresolved. Germline V lookup: CDR1 LGHNA, CDR2 YNFKEQ. Trimming took 0 bases from V and 12 from J, leaving 12 bases between them. The CDR3 runs 13 residues. As DNA, the CDR3 is TGTGCCAGCAGCCAAGAAGACAAGGGCAGGCAGTTCTTC. Translating gives CASSQEDKGRQFF.

This clonotype was picked up many times. The chain carries TRBV12-3 or TRBV12-4 and TRBJ2-3, with D unclear. V was trimmed by 4 bases and J by 6 bases, leaving 8 bases between them. This CDR3 has 12 residues. CDR3 sequence reads: CASSSSVDTQYF. Written as DNA, the CDR3 is TGTGCCAGCAGTTCGTCGGTGGATACGCAGTATTTT.

The V gene is TRBV10-3, the J gene TRBJ2-3; D not resolved. From germline, CDR1 is ENHRY and CDR2 SYGVKD. The CDR3 covers 17 residues. The V gene lost 2 bases and the J gene lost 2 bases, with 17 bases spanning the gap. CDR3 sequence reads: CAISEAKSSVLTDTQYF. The CDR3 DNA follows: TGTGCCATCAGTGAGGCGAAGTCGTCCGTCCTCACAGATACGCAGTATTTT.

Only a few counts were recorded for this clonotype. The chain is built from TRBV4-3 and TRBJ2-7, with 8 bases that match TRBD1. Germline loops: CDR1 LGHNA, CDR2 YSLEER. J gave up 2 bases and V 1 base, and 4 bases lay outside the gene matches. The CDR3 sequence is 15 residues long. DNA for the CDR3: TGCGCCAGCAGCCAAGCCGACAGGGGAACCTACGAGCAGTACTTC. Translation gives CASSQADRGTYEQYF.

This clonotype appeared many times. The chain couples TRBV6-2 or TRBV6-3 to TRBJ1-1; TRBD1 might be the D (5 bases). V lost 7 bases and J lost 3, with 18 bases in between. The germline V gene encodes CDR1 MNHEY and CDR2 SVGEGT. The CDR3 runs to 15 residues. The CDR3 region is CASTPLGVGDTEAFF. The CDR3 DNA reads as TGTGCCAGCACCCCGTTGGGGGTGGGTGACACTGAAGCTTTCTTT.